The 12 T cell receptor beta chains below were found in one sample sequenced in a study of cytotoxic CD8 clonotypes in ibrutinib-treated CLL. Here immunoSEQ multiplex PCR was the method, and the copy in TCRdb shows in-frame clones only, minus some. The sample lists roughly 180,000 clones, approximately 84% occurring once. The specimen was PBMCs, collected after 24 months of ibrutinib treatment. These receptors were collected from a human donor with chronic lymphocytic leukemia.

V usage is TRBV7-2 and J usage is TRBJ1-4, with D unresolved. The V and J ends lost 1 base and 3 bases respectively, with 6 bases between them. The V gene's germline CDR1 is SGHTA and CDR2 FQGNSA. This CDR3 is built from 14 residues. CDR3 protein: CASSLVGPNEKLFF. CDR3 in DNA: TGTGCCAGCAGCTTAGTAGGGCCTAATGAAAAACTGTTTTTT.

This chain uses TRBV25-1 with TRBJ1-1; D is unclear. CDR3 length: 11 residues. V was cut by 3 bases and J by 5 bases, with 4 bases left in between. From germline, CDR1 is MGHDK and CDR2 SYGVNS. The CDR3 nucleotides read TGTGCCAGCAGTGATATTACTGAAGCTTTCTTT. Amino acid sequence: CASSDITEAFF.

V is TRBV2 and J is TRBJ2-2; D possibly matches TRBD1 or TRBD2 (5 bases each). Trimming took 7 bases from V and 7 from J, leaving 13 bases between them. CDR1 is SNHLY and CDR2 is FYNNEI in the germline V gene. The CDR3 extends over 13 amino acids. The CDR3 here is CASMRDAVGELFF. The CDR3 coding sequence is TGTGCCAGCATGAGGGACGCCGTCGGGGAGCTGTTTTTT.

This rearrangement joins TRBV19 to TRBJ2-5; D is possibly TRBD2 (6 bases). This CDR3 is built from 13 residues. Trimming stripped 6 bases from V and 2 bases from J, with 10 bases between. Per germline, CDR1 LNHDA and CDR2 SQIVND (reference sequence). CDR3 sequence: CASRVSGQETQYF. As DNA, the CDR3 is TGTGCCAGTAGGGTTAGCGGACAAGAGACCCAGTACTTC.

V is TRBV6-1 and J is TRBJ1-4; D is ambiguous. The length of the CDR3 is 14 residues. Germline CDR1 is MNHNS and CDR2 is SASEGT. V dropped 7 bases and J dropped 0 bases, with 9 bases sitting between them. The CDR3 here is CASNVGTTNEKLFF. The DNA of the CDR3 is TGTGCCAGCAATGTGGGGACAACTAATGAAAAACTGTTTTTT.

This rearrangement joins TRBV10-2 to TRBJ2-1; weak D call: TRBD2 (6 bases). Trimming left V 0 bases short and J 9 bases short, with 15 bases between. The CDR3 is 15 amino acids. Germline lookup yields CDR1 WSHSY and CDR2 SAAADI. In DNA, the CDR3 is TGCGCCAGCAGTGAGTCCACCGCCGTGCGGGGTGAGCAGTTCTTC. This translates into CASSESTAVRGEQFF.

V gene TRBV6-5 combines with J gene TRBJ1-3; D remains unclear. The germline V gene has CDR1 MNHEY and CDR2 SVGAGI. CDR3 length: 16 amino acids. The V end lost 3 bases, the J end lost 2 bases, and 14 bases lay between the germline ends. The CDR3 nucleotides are TGTGCCAGCAGTTATGGTCGGGGAGGAACTGGAAACACCATATATTTT. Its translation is CASSYGRGGTGNTIYF.

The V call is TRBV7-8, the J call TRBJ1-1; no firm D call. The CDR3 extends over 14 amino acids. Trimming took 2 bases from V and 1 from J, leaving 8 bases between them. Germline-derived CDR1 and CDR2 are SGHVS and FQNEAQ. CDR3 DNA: TGTGCCAGCAGCTTAAAAGAACGGAACACTGAAGCTTTCTTT. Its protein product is CASSLKERNTEAFF.

CDR3 sequence reads: CASSPDRGVTEAFF. CDR3 nucleotide sequence: TGCGCCAGCAGCCCTGACAGGGGGGTCACTGAAGCTTTCTTT. V and J are TRBV5-1 and TRBJ1-1, with 9 bases that match TRBD1. Per germline, CDR1 SGHRS and CDR2 YFSETQ. Trimming took 4 bases from V and 4 from J; bases not matched to a gene: 5. The CDR3 spans 14 residues.

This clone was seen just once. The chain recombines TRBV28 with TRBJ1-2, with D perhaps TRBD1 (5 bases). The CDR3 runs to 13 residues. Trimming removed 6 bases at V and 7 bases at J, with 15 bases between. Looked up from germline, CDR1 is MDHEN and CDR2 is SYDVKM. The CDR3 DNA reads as TGTGCCAGCAGACAGGTCTTACGTCTTGGCTACACCTTC. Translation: CASRQVLRLGYTF.

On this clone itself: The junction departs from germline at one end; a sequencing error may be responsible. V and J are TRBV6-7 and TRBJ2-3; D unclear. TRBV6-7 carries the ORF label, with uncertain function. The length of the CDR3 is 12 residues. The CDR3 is CASSYSGSSTFF. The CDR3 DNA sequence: TGTGCCAGCAGTTACTCCGGCTCCTCGACGTTTTTT.

The CDR3 loop is CASSFGNEQFF. The CDR3 nucleotides read TGCGCCAGCAGCTTTGGCAATGAGCAGTTCTTC. This chain connects TRBV5-1 to TRBJ2-1; D is ambiguous. The CDR3 is 11 residues long. V was cut by 2 bases and J by 6 bases, with 3 bases left in between. Germline CDR1 reads SGHRS; CDR2 reads YFSETQ. The complete variable domain, with remaining parts taken from reference TRBV5-1 and TRBJ2-1, reads KAGVTQTPRYLIKTRGQQVTLSCSPISGHRSVSWYQQTPGQGLQFLFEYFSETQRNKGNFPGRFSGRQFSNSRSEMNVSTLELGDSALYLCASSFGNEQFFGPGTRLTVL.